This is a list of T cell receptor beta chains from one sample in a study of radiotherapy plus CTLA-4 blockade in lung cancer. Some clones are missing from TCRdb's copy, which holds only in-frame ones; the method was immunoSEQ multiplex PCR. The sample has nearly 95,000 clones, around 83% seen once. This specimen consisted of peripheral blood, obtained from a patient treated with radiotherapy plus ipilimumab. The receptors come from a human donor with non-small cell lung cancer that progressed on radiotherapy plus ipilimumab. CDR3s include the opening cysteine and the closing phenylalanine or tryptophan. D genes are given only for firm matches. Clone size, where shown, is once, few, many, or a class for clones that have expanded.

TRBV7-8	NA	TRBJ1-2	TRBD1	TGTGACAGCAGCTGGGACAGGGGTCTGGATGGCTACACCTTC	CDSSWDRGLDGYTF
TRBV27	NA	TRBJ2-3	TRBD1	TGTGCCAGCAGTTTAGACAGGGGAACAGATACGCAGTATTTT	CASSLDRGTDTQYF
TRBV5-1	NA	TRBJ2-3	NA	TGCGCCAGCAGCTTGGGTTTCGTCGGACAGATCACAGATACGCAGTATTTT	CASSLGFVGQITDTQYF
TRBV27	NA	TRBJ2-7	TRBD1	TGTGCCAGCAGTTTTTACAGGGGCTACGAGCAGTACTTC	CASSFYRGYEQYF
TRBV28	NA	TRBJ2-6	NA	TGTGCCAGCAGCTCACGGCCTGGGGCCAACGTCCTGACTTTC	CASSSRPGANVLTF
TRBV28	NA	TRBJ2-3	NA	TGTGCCAGCAGTTTATTTGGGACTAGCACAGATACGCAGTATTTT	CASSLFGTSTDTQYF
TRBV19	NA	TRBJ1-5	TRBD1	TGTGCCAGTAGTATTACAGGGGGGAATCAGCCCCAGCATTTT	CASSITGGNQPQHF
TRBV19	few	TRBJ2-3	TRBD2	TGTGCCAGTAGTAGGGGACTAGCGGGAGTAGGAGGCACAGATACGCAGTATTTT	CASSRGLAGVGGTDTQYF
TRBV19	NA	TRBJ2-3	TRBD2	TGTGCCAGTGTTGGGGAGACTAGCGGTTTTGGTACGCAGTATTTT	CASVGETSGFGTQYF
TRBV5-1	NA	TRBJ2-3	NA	TGCGCCAGCTGGGGGGCGCTGAGCACAGATACGCAGTATTTT	CASWGALSTDTQYF
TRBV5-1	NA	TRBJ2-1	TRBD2	TGCGCCAGCAGCTTGATAGCGGGAGCCGACAATGAGCAGTTCTTC	CASSLIAGADNEQFF
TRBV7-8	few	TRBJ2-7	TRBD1	TGTGCCAGCAGCACCCCGGGACAGAGCTACGAGCAGTACTTC	CASSTPGQSYEQYF
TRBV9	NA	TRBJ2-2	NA	TGTGCCAGCAGCGTAGAAGGCGGAAGCGCGACCGGGGAGCTGTTTTTT	CASSVEGGSATGELFF
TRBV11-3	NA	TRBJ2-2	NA	TGTGCCAGCAGCTTCCGGGGAAGTAGTTCCGGGGAGCTGTTTTTT	CASSFRGSSSGELFF
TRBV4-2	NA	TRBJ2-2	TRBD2	TGTGCCAGCAGCCAATCTAGCGGGTCGAACACCGGGGAGCTGTTTTTT	CASSQSSGSNTGELFF
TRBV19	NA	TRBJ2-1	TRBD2	TGTGCCAGTCGGGACTACTCCTACAATGAGCAGTTCTTC	CASRDYSYNEQFF
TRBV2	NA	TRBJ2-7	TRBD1	TGTGCCAGCAGTGAAGCCGGGACAGCCAGATACGAGCAGTACTTC	CASSEAGTARYEQYF
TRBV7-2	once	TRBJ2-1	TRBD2	TGTGCCAGCATGCGTGGGAGGGCCTCCTACAATGAGCAGTTCTTC	CASMRGRASYNEQFF
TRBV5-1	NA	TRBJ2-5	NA	TGCGCCAGCAGAGAATCAGGGGGGGAGACCCAGTACTTC	CASRESGGETQYF
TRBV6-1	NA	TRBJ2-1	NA	TGTGCCAGCAGTGTGGTCAATGAGCAGTTCTTC	CASSVVNEQFF
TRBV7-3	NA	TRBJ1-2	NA	TGTGCCAGCAGCTTACCTCTCCAGAAGACCTTGTATGGCTACACCTTC	CASSLPLQKTLYGYTF
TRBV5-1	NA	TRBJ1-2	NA	TGCGCCAGCAGCTTGCGAAGGGACTATGGCTACACCTTC	CASSLRRDYGYTF
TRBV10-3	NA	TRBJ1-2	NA	TGTGCCATCCACTCGGGGACTGAGGACTACACCTTC	CAIHSGTEDYTF
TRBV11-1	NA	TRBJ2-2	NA	TGTGCCAGCAGCTTAGGAGCGAACACCGGGGAGCTGTTTTTT	CASSLGANTGELFF
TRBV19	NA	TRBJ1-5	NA	TGTGCCAGTAGTATACAGGGATCGAGCAATCAGCCCCAGCATTTT	CASSIQGSSNQPQHF
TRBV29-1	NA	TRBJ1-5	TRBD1	TGCAGCGTTGGGGGGACAGGGGGTTTGCCCCAGCATTTT	CSVGGTGGLPQHF
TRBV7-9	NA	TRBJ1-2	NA	TGTGCCAGCAGCCAAACAGCGGGGGAGTATGGCTACACCTTC	CASSQTAGEYGYTF
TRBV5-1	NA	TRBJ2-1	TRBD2	TGCGCCAGCTCGAGAGAACCTAGCGGCAACTACAATGAGCAGTTCTTC	CASSREPSGNYNEQFF
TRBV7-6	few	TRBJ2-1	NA	TGTGCCAGCAGCTTAGAAGACTCGGCGTACAATGAGCAGTTCTTC	CASSLEDSAYNEQFF
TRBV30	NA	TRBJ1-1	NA	TGTGCCTGGAGTGGAGGAGAAGCTTTCTTT	CAWSGGEAFF
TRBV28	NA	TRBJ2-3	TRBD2	TGTGCCACAAAGCGGGGGGCTAGCACAGATACGCAGTATTTT	CATKRGASTDTQYF
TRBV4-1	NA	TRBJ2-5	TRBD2	TGCGCCAGCAGCCAAGATATAGGAGCGGGAGTGGGGACCCAGTACTTC	CASSQDIGAGVGTQYF
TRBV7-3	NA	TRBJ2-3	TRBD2	TGTGCCAGCAGCCCCCTGGCGGGAGTCTACGATACGCAGTATTTT	CASSPLAGVYDTQYF
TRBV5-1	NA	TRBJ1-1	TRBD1	TGCGCCAGCAGCTTTGGACAGGGGAACACTGAAGCTTTCTTT	CASSFGQGNTEAFF
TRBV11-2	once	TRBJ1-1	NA	TGTGCCAGCAGCTTAGAGGTCAGGGACGCTTTCTTT	CASSLEVRDAFF
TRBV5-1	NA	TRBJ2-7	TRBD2	TGCGCCAGCAGCCCAGGACTAGCGGGACTCTACGAGCAGTACTTC	CASSPGLAGLYEQYF